The TCR beta chain described here comes from a study of T-cell memory formation after mild COVID-19. Whole-study context: Most TCR clusters belonged to a single donor. Whole-study results and caveats: Whether day 37 second-wave clones are SARS-CoV-2-specific was not confirmed.

TCRdb itself ran the 5' RACE reads through MiXCR, one entry per CDR3 protein. In the table there are about 340,000 distinct CDR3 sequences, 15% to 20% of which are singletons. The CDR3 is 15 amino acids. With V trimmed by 10 bases and J by 4 bases, 14 bases remained unmatched. CDR1 is MNHEY, CDR2 SVGAGI, per germline. The sample holds many counts of this clonotype. The antigen is not known. This sequence was found in a man aged 18 to 29 who had mild COVID-19 (a few samples of this study predate the infection). Cell type and time point are not known. What was sequenced was PBMCs or a T cell subset sorted from them (not recorded which). V gene TRBV6-5 combines with J gene TRBJ2-3; 7 bases fit TRBD1. The CDR3 region is CATRRRGGIPDTQYF. The CDR3 DNA reads TGTGCCACCCGAAGGAGAGGGGGCATCCCAGATACGCAGTATTTT.